A selection of T cell receptor beta chains follows, all from one sample in a study of Ad26.COV2.S vaccination and SARS-CoV-2 variants. Some clones are missing from TCRdb's copy, which holds only in-frame ones; the method was immunoSEQ multiplex PCR. The table shows about 430,000 clones, with around 90% occurring only once. Specimen: peripheral blood, collected in a trial of Ad26.COV2.S vaccine versus placebo. Receptor source: a person aged 18-65 years who received the Ad26.COV2.S COVID-19 vaccine or a placebo. Both conserved end residues are part of each CDR3. A D gene is named only where the DNA matches it firmly. Expanded clones get a size class; other rows say once, few or many, or leave the size out.

CDR3 DNA	CDR3 protein	clone size	V gene	D gene	J gene
TGTGCCAGCAGCTTACTGACTAGCGGCACAGATACGCAGTATTTT	CASSLLTSGTDTQYF	once	TRBV7-6	TRBD2	TRBJ2-3
TGTGCCAGCAGCTCGATCCCCACCTACGAGCAGTACTTC	CASSSIPTYEQYF	-	TRBV7-9	-	TRBJ2-7
TGTGCCAGCAGCCCAGGGCCCTTCGGGCTGGCAGATACGCAGTATTTT	CASSPGPFGLADTQYF	-	TRBV11-3	-	TRBJ2-3
TGCGCCAGCAGCCCTAAGGGCGGGAGAGTGGACGAGCAGTACTTC	CASSPKGGRVDEQYF	-	TRBV5-1	TRBD2	TRBJ2-7
TGTGCCAGCAGCCCCAGGCGGTACCAAGAGACCCAGTACTTC	CASSPRRYQETQYF	-	TRBV5-6	-	TRBJ2-5
TGTGCCAGCACCCCCGGCACATCTCCCTACGAGCAGTACTTC	CASTPGTSPYEQYF	-	TRBV6-5	-	TRBJ2-7
TGTGCCAGTAGTATAGGGGGTAGCGTATACAATGAGCAGTTCTTC	CASSIGGSVYNEQFF	-	TRBV19	-	TRBJ2-1
TGTGCCAGTAGTAACTCCGGGACTGAAGCTTTCTTT	CASSNSGTEAFF	-	TRBV19	-	TRBJ1-1
TGTGCCAGCAGCCTAGACATAAGCGGTAGAGGGGGCTCTGGGGCCAACGTCCTGACTTTC	CASSLDISGRGGSGANVLTF	-	TRBV4-2	-	TRBJ2-6
TGTGCCAGCAGTTACAACGAAGCAGACAGGGCCGACTTC	CASSYNEADRADF	few	TRBV6-2/TRBV6-3	TRBD1	TRBJ2-7
TGTGCCAGCAGTGGAAGCGGGACAGTGAACCCTTACGAGCAGTACTTC	CASSGSGTVNPYEQYF	once	TRBV6-1	-	TRBJ2-7
TGTGCCAGCAAATCGGGACTAGCGGGAGTATACAATGAGCAGTTCTTC	CASKSGLAGVYNEQFF	-	TRBV7-9	TRBD2	TRBJ2-1
TGTGCCAGCAGCTTAGCAGGCTTTTGGCTTGGGGTCGACGAGCAGTACTTC	CASSLAGFWLGVDEQYF	-	TRBV7-9	-	TRBJ2-7
TGTGCCAGCAGCTTACTGGGCAGCACCTACGAGCAGTACTTC	CASSLLGSTYEQYF	-	TRBV7-2	-	TRBJ2-7
TGTGCCAGCAGCTTAGATGTACTCAAAGTGGATGGCTACACCTTC	CASSLDVLKVDGYTF	-	TRBV7-8	-	TRBJ1-2
TGTGCCAGTAAACTAGCGGGAGGGTCCACCGGGGAGCTGTTTTTT	CASKLAGGSTGELFF	-	TRBV19	TRBD2	TRBJ2-2
TGTGCCACCAGCAGAGTGGCGGCAGGGGCGGGCACTGAAGCTTTCTTT	CATSRVAAGAGTEAFF	-	TRBV15	-	TRBJ1-1
TGCGCCAGCAGCTTGGAAATTTTGACCTCTGGGGCCAACGTCCTGACTTTC	CASSLEILTSGANVLTF	-	TRBV5-1	-	TRBJ2-6
TGTGCCACGGGACAGGGGGGCAACGAGCAGTACTTC	CATGQGGNEQYF	-	TRBV19	TRBD1	TRBJ2-7
TGTGCCAGCAGCCGAAGTTTATCGGATTCTGAAGCTTTCTTT	CASSRSLSDSEAFF	once	TRBV6-5	-	TRBJ1-1
TGTGCCAGCAGCCAGGGCAGGCCTGAAGCTTTCTTT	CASSQGRPEAFF	-	TRBV11-2	-	TRBJ1-1
TGTGCCAGCAGTGCGGGAGACAGAGACTACGAGCAGTACTTC	CASSAGDRDYEQYF	-	TRBV28	TRBD2	TRBJ2-7
TGTGCCAGCAGTGACCTCCTCCGGAGTGGTACCGGGGAGCTGTTTTTT	CASSDLLRSGTGELFF	-	TRBV6-1	-	TRBJ2-2
TGTGCCAGCAGCCCAATAGGGACAGGGGGCTTTAGGTGGTACAATGAGCAGTTCTTC	CASSPIGTGGFRWYNEQFF	-	TRBV9	TRBD1	TRBJ2-1
TGTGCCAGCAGCTCGGGCCCCCATGGCTACACCTTC	CASSSGPHGYTF	-	TRBV7-9	-	TRBJ1-2
TGTGCCTGGAGCAGGGTTATCTATGGCTACACCTTC	CAWSRVIYGYTF	-	TRBV30	-	TRBJ1-2
TGTGCCTGGAGTCGGGACTCGAACACTGAAGCTTTCTTT	CAWSRDSNTEAFF	-	TRBV30	-	TRBJ1-1
TGTGCCAGCAGCTTAGTGGGACTCGGGGGTTATAATTCACCCCTCCACTTT	CASSLVGLGGYNSPLHF	-	TRBV7-6	-	TRBJ1-6
TGTGCCAGCAGCTTAGGATTTTTAGACACTGAAGCTTTCTTT	CASSLGFLDTEAFF	-	TRBV7-9	-	TRBJ1-1
TGTGCCAGCAGTGATCAGTCCGGTGGCAGAGATTATGAAGCTTTCTTT	CASSDQSGGRDYEAFF	-	TRBV25-1	-	TRBJ1-1
TGTGCCAGTTTACTAGCGGGAGGGGATGAGCAGTTCTTC	CASLLAGGDEQFF	-	TRBV6-5	TRBD2	TRBJ2-1
TGTGCCAGCAGCTTGGCGGGACTAGCGGGAGGTAATGAGCAGTTCTTC	CASSLAGLAGGNEQFF	-	TRBV7-2	TRBD2	TRBJ2-1
TGTGCCAGCTCACTGGGGACTAGCGGGATTAGCGAGCAGTACTTC	CASSLGTSGISEQYF	-	TRBV18	TRBD2	TRBJ2-7
TGTGCCGGGGCCGTGGGCTATGGCTACACCTTC	CAGAVGYGYTF	once	TRBV2	-	TRBJ1-2
TGTGCCAGCAGCAGGGGTTCCTACGAGCAGTACTTC	CASSRGSYEQYF	-	TRBV28	-	TRBJ2-7
TGCGCCAGCAGCCAAGGGACAGGGGTCGACAATGAGCAGTTCTTC	CASSQGTGVDNEQFF	-	TRBV4-3	TRBD1	TRBJ2-1
TGTGCCTGGAGTGGAGGGGGAACCGGGGAGCTGTTTTTT	CAWSGGGTGELFF	-	TRBV30	-	TRBJ2-2
TGTGCCAGCAGGGAGAGACTAGCGGGATCCTACGAGCAGTACTTC	CASRERLAGSYEQYF	few	TRBV7-2	TRBD2	TRBJ2-7
TGCGCCAGCAGCCAAGAGGGGGTTCCCAGGAGGACTAGCGGGAACATGGATACGCAGTATTTT	CASSQEGVPRRTSGNMDTQYF	-	TRBV4-3	TRBD2	TRBJ2-3
TGTGCCAGCAGCTTAGAAGGAAGCTCCTACGAGCAGTACTTC	CASSLEGSSYEQYF	-	TRBV11-2	-	TRBJ2-7